Below, 25 T cell receptor beta chains from the same sample are listed, as sequenced in a study of T cell responses to AZD1222 COVID-19 vaccine (dated by TCRdb to 2020 to 2022). The label giving this sample's time point can be read as: baseline before first vaccination. Library preparation used the immunoSEQ multiplex PCR assay. Not all clones reach the TCRdb copy of this immuneACCESS table, which keeps in-frame sequences only. Checked studies attribute under half of the gap to unresolved V genes and leave the rest unexplained. The sample records some 100,000 clones, roughly nine tenths of which are singletons. The top ten clonotypes cover around 7% of the sample. Sample: peripheral blood, taken on day 0 of AZD1222 vaccination. The receptors were sampled from an adult in good health.

The CDR3 DNA reads as TGTGCCAGCAGTTCACCAAGGACAGGATTCAACTATGGCTACACCTTC. As protein: CASSSPRTGFNYGYTF. This chain connects TRBV6-5 to TRBJ1-2, with 7 bases that match TRBD1. The germline V gene encodes CDR1 MNHEY and CDR2 SVGAGI. The CDR3 runs 16 residues. The junction had 10 bases not matched to a gene; V was cut back by 4 bases and J by 2 bases.

This chain links TRBV27 with TRBJ2-2; the match to TRBD1 covers 10 bases. The CDR3 extends over 15 amino acids. The germline V gene has CDR1 MNHEY and CDR2 SMNVEV (reference sequence). The V and J ends lost 4 bases and 6 bases, in that order; junction bases with no gene match: 5. The CDR3 sequence: CASSWDRGGSGELFF. The CDR3 DNA reads TGTGCCAGCAGTTGGGACAGGGGAGGGTCCGGGGAGCTGTTTTTT.

This sequence joins TRBV7-9 and TRBJ1-1; D is possibly TRBD1 (5 bases). The CDR3 is made up of 13 amino acids. Trimming shortened V by 7 bases and J by 4 bases, and 13 bases separated the two germline ends. Germline V gives CDR1 SEHNR, CDR2 FQNEAQ (reference sequence). The CDR3 loop is CASILHGGTEAFF. DNA for the CDR3: TGTGCCAGCATCCTCCACGGGGGCACTGAAGCTTTCTTT.

CDR3 DNA: TGTGCCAGCAGTGAACCGGACAGGGATGTCTACGAGCAGTACTTC. Protein product: CASSEPDRDVYEQYF. V is TRBV6-1 and J is TRBJ2-7; 8 bases are a match to TRBD1. J gave up 3 bases and V 2 bases, and 6 bases lay outside the gene matches. This CDR3 spans 15 amino acids. Germline V gene sequence: CDR1 MNHNS, CDR2 SASEGT.

Regarding this clone: The sample carries other DNA sequences with the same CDR3. The DNA for the CDR3 is TGTGCCAGCAGGGACAGGGGCGAGACCCAGTACTTC. Amino acid sequence: CASRDRGETQYF. The rearrangement joins TRBV2 to TRBJ2-5; 9 bases are shared with TRBD1. CDR1 is SNHLY, CDR2 FYNNEI, per germline. J gave up 5 bases and V 6 bases, and 1 base lay outside the gene matches. The CDR3 has 12 residues. Looking up the rest from reference TRBV2 and TRBJ2-5 gives the full variable domain: EPEVTQTPSHQVTQMGQEVILRCVPISNHLYFYWYRQILGQKVEFLVSFYNNEISEKSEIFDDQFSVERPDGSNFTLKIRSTKLEDSAMYFCASRDRGETQYFGPGTRLLVL.

The rearrangement uses TRBV19 and TRBJ2-3; D possibly corresponds to TRBD1 (5 bases). Germline values: CDR1 LNHDA, CDR2 SQIVND (reference sequence). The CDR3 contains 14 residues. V lost 5 bases, J lost 2 bases, and 11 bases lay in between. CDR3: CASSLTGATDTQYF. The DNA for the CDR3 is TGTGCCAGTAGTTTAACAGGAGCCACAGATACGCAGTATTTT.

This clone has only one observation. The chain carries TRBV11-1 and TRBJ1-1; TRBD1 aligns across 10 bases. V dropped 4 bases and J dropped 3; count of bases not matched to a gene: 8. Germline V CDR1 and CDR2: SGHAT, FQDESV (reference sequence). The CDR3 consists of 16 residues. The CDR3 bases are TGTGCCAGCAGCTCCCGGCCTGGGACAGGGGACACTGAAGCTTTCTTT. It is translated as CASSSRPGTGDTEAFF.

The chain recombines TRBV2 with TRBJ2-5; D unresolved. V shed 4 bases and J shed 2 bases, with 11 bases lying between them. Per germline, CDR1 SNHLY and CDR2 FYNNEI. The CDR3 is made up of 14 amino acids. CDR3 sequence reads: CASSGYRTQETQYF. The CDR3 DNA sequence: TGTGCCAGCAGTGGGTACAGAACACAAGAGACCCAGTACTTC.

This clone was counted once. V and J are TRBV4-1 and TRBJ1-2; D gene unclear. This CDR3 is 15 amino acids long. The germline CDR1 and CDR2 sequences are MGHRA and YSYEKL. V lost 1 base and J lost 8, with 17 bases in between. The CDR3, as DNA: TGCGCCAGCAGCCAAGGAGGTGCTGCCGTTCGGGGCTACACCTTC. Translation: CASSQGGAAVRGYTF.

The chain carries TRBV4-2 and TRBJ2-3; D possibly matches TRBD1 or TRBD2 (6 bases each). Germline-derived CDR1 and CDR2 are LGHNA and YNFKEQ. The V gene lost 0 bases and the J gene lost 6 bases, with 13 bases spanning the gap. The CDR3 loop spans 15 amino acids. This CDR3 reads CASSQDGRRGDTQYF. The CDR3 nucleotides read TGTGCCAGCAGCCAAGATGGTAGGAGGGGGGATACGCAGTATTTT.

This clone was seen once. J is TRBJ1-6 and V is TRBV18; TRBD1 matches 8 bases. The CDR3 length is 14 residues. J lost 7 bases, V lost 3 bases, and 2 bases had no gene match. The V gene's germline CDR1 is KGHSH and CDR2 LQKENI. CDR3 sequence (DNA): TGTGCCAGCTCACCGGGACAGGAGAATTCACCCCTCCACTTT. Residues: CASSPGQENSPLHF.

For the CDR3, the DNA is TGTGCCAGCTCCCCGATTGGGGAGGGGTACGAGCAGTACTTC. It encodes CASSPIGEGYEQYF. The chain has TRBV18 and TRBJ2-7, with 7 nucleotides matching TRBD2. With 6 bases clipped from V and 4 bases from J, the junction kept 9 bases outside the gene matches. Germline V gene lookup returns CDR1 KGHSH and CDR2 LQKENI. CDR3 size: 14 residues.

J is TRBJ1-3 and V is TRBV5-1, with a weak D call TRBD1 (5 bases). Looked up from germline, CDR1 is SGHRS and CDR2 is YFSETQ. Trimming took 2 bases from V and 2 from J, leaving 8 bases between them. The CDR3 has 14 amino acids. Here the CDR3 reads CASSLGVTGNTIYF. The CDR3 nucleotides are TGCGCCAGCAGCTTAGGGGTCACTGGAAACACCATATATTTT.

This chain links TRBV10-2 with TRBJ2-3; 8 bases match TRBD1. CDR1 is WSHSY, CDR2 SAAADI, per germline. V lost 8 bases, J lost 2 bases, and 6 bases stayed unmatched. CDR3 length: 14 residues. The DNA of the CDR3 is TGCGCCAGCGGACAGGGAACTTCCACAGATACGCAGTATTTT. The encoded protein is CASGQGTSTDTQYF.

The genes are TRBV7-9 and TRBJ1-2; D not certain. The CDR3 is made up of 14 amino acids. Trimming took 5 bases from V and 4 from J, leaving 14 bases between them. Germline CDR1 SEHNR, CDR2 FQNEAQ (reference sequence). CDR3 sequence (DNA): TGTGCCAGCAGCCACCCTCTAGAGGGCTATGGCTACACCTTC. It is translated as CASSHPLEGYGYTF.

The rearrangement joins TRBV30 to TRBJ1-5; TRBD1 is a possible D gene (6 bases). CDR3 length: 15 residues. Deletions cut 2 bases from V and 1 base from J, with 12 bases between. CDR1 and CDR2 from the germline V gene are GTSNPN and SVGIG (reference sequence). In nucleotides, the CDR3 is TGTGCCTGGAGTCCGACAGGTGGAAGCAATCAGCCCCAGCATTTT. Translation gives CAWSPTGGSNQPQHF.

This chain joins TRBV25-1 and TRBJ2-1, with TRBD1 matching over 10 bases. CDR1 and CDR2 from the germline V gene are MGHDK and SYGVNS. This CDR3 spans 15 amino acids. Trimming at V came to 5 bases and at J to 1 base, leaving 2 bases not matched to a gene. CDR3 sequence (DNA): TGTGCCAGCAGTCGGACAGGGGGATCCTACAATGAGCAGTTCTTC. Translation gives CASSRTGGSYNEQFF.

J is TRBJ1-2 and V is TRBV19; D gene ambiguous. CDR1 is LNHDA, CDR2 SQIVND, per germline (reference sequence). With 3 bases removed from V and 7 bases from J, the gap between germline ends came to 12 bases. This CDR3 spans 13 amino acids. In DNA form, the CDR3 reads TGTGCCAGTAGTATTGGAGTCTACTCTGGCTACACCTTC. It codes for CASSIGVYSGYTF.

This sequence joins TRBV2 and TRBJ1-1; D uncertain. V was shortened by 4 bases and J by 6 bases, with 15 bases between the two germline ends. Germline V CDR1 and CDR2: SNHLY, FYNNEI. This CDR3 is 14 amino acids long. The CDR3 DNA reads as TGTGCCAGCAGTGTAAGAGGGTTTCGTGCTGAAGCTTTCTTT. Its protein is CASSVRGFRAEAFF.

This chain joins TRBV7-3 and TRBJ2-1; possible D gene TRBD1, 7 bases. The germline gives CDR1 SGHTA, CDR2 FQGTGA. CDR3 length equals 13 residues. Trimming left V 1 base short and J 9 bases short, with 10 bases between. The CDR3 spells CASSLRQGGEQFF. For the CDR3, the DNA is TGTGCCAGCAGCTTAAGACAGGGAGGTGAGCAGTTCTTC.

The V gene is TRBV18, the J gene TRBJ1-1; D possibly corresponds to TRBD1 (5 bases). V dropped 2 bases and J dropped 8 bases, with 18 bases sitting between them. Germline CDR1 reads KGHSH; CDR2 reads LQKENI. The CDR3 runs to 15 residues. DNA of the CDR3: TGTGCCAGCTCACCAGCCGGGACTCGGGGTCGGGAAGCTTTCTTT. Its translation: CASSPAGTRGREAFF.

The chain combines TRBV18 with TRBJ2-5; 9 bases match TRBD1. Unmatched junction bases numbered 6, after V lost 3 bases and J lost 4 bases. The CDR3 totals 15 residues. Germline V gene lookup returns CDR1 KGHSH and CDR2 LQKENI. CDR3: CASSPAQGAGETQYF. The DNA for the CDR3 is TGTGCCAGCTCACCGGCACAGGGGGCCGGAGAGACCCAGTACTTC. The full variable domain, its missing parts supplied by reference TRBV18 and TRBJ2-5, is NAGVMQNPRHLVRRRGQEARLRCSPMKGHSHVYWYRQLPEEGLKFMVYLQKENIIDESGMPKERFSAEFPKEGPSILRIQQVVRGDSAAYFCASSPAQGAGETQYFGPGTRLLVL.

This chain joins TRBV11-2 and TRBJ1-2, with D possibly being TRBD1 (5 bases). CDR1 is SGHAT, CDR2 FQNNGV, per germline. V was shortened by 5 bases and J by 4 bases, with 11 bases between the two germline ends. The CDR3 is made up of 13 amino acids. This CDR3 reads CASSLGGLYGYTF. The CDR3 DNA reads as TGTGCCAGCAGCCTCGGGGGTCTCTATGGCTACACCTTC.

The chain links TRBV6-5 to TRBJ1-4; a possible D gene is TRBD1 (6 bases). The V and J ends lost 0 bases and 8 bases respectively, with 16 bases between them. This CDR3 is 16 amino acids long. CDR1 and CDR2 (germline): MNHEY, SVGAGI. CDR3 bases: TGTGCCAGCAGTTACTCGGGAACAGGGTTTGGCGAAAAACTGTTTTTT. It yields the protein CASSYSGTGFGEKLFF.

The rearrangement links TRBV9 to TRBJ2-5; 12 nucleotides match TRBD2. The CDR3 spans 16 residues. V lost 3 bases, J lost 1 base, and 4 bases stayed unmatched. Germline V gene lookup returns CDR1 SGDLS and CDR2 YYNGEE. The CDR3 DNA follows: TGTGCCAGCAGCGCGACTAGCGGGGGATCCCAAGAGACCCAGTACTTC. This sequence encodes CASSATSGGSQETQYF.